These T cell receptor beta chains were read from a single sample in a study of T cells in localized non-small cell lung cancer. Clones were read by immunoSEQ multiplex PCR, and TCRdb kept only the in-frame ones, dropping some. The sample holds about 1,300 clones, approximately 21% seen once. This specimen was normal lung tissue next to the tumor, taken before any cancer treatment. The receptors stem from a male donor older than 55 with stage I squamous cell lung carcinoma. Each CDR3 is given with its conserved first and last residue. Fields, in order: J gene, V gene, CDR3 protein.

>TRBJ2-7|TRBV11-3
CASSSWAAGPNPYEQYF
>TRBJ1-5|TRBV15
CATSREGTGGDQPQHF
>TRBJ1-2|TRBV28
CASSLPPTGYGYTF
>TRBJ2-1|TRBV9
CASSTGTSEQFF
>TRBJ2-2|TRBV5-1
CASKPNRGQNTGELFF
>TRBJ1-5|TRBV11-3
CASSLLSQGGQPQHF
>TRBJ2-3|TRBV9
CASSVARSGRAADTQYF
>TRBJ2-3|TRBV18
CASSPLPSSGGGTDTQYF
>TRBJ2-2|TRBV6-8
CASKLAPNTGELFF
>TRBJ2-5|TRBV6-8
CASSEGAGQETQYF